Below, 8 T cell receptor beta chains from the same sample are listed, as sequenced in a study of cytomegalovirus exposure and HLA in healthy donors. The PCR employed 60 Vbeta primers together with 13 Jbeta primers. Profiling relied on immunoSEQ multiplex PCR, and the TCRdb table lists in-frame clones only, not all of them. In the table there are under 110,000 clones, about 76% of which are singletons. Sequencing used PBMCs. Receptor source: a woman between 45 and 60 years old in good health and CMV-seropositive.

The CDR3 loop reads CASSAQRGGDTQYF. Here the CDR3 DNA reads TGTGCCAGCAGCGCTCAAAGGGGGGGAGATACGCAGTATTTT. The chain joins TRBV9 to TRBJ2-3; possibly TRBD2 for D (7 bases). The germline V and J ends were trimmed by 3 bases and 5 bases, with 13 bases remaining between them. In germline, CDR1 is SGDLS, CDR2 YYNGEE. The CDR3 is made up of 14 amino acids. Full variable domain (outside the CDR3, taken from reference TRBV9 and TRBJ2-3): DSGVTQTPKHLITATGQRVTLRCSPRSGDLSVYWYQQSLDQGLQFLIQYYNGEERAKGNILERFSAQQFPDLHSELNLSSLELGDSALYFCASSAQRGGDTQYFGPGTRLTVL.

CDR3 DNA: TGTGCCAGCACTGCCTTTAGCGGACCCTACAATGAGCAGTTCTTC. This gives the protein CASTAFSGPYNEQFF. This chain links TRBV7-9 with TRBJ2-1, with a tentative D call TRBD2 (6 bases). CDR1 is SEHNR, CDR2 FQNEAQ, per germline (reference sequence). V was shortened by 7 bases and J by 2 bases, with 15 bases between the two germline ends. The CDR3 spans 15 residues.

The rearrangement uses TRBV7-3 and TRBJ2-2; D perhaps matches TRBD1 (6 bases). V was shortened by 5 bases and J by 5 bases, with 18 bases between the two germline ends. The CDR3 is 16 residues long. In germline, CDR1 is SGHTA, CDR2 FQGTGA. The CDR3, as DNA: TGTGCCAGCAGCCCAGTAGTGGGTAGGGGGACCGGGGAGCTGTTTTTT. Residues: CASSPVVGRGTGELFF.

The V call is TRBV6-6, the J call TRBJ1-1; TRBD1 is a possible D gene (5 bases). The CDR3 is made up of 13 amino acids. Trimming took off 6 bases at V and 6 bases at J, with 14 bases between the two ends. Germline assignment: CDR1 MNHNY and CDR2 SVGAGI (reference sequence). This chain's CDR3 is CASRQLGAAEAFF. The CDR3 DNA sequence: TGTGCCAGCAGGCAGCTTGGGGCAGCTGAAGCTTTCTTT.

The V call is TRBV18, the J call TRBJ1-3, with 9 bases fitting TRBD1. Germline V gives CDR1 KGHSH, CDR2 LQKENI. Trimming at V came to 1 base and at J to 4 bases, leaving 5 bases not matched to a gene. The CDR3 extends over 16 amino acids. CDR3: CASSPLQGAKGNTIYF. For the CDR3, the DNA is TGTGCCAGCTCACCACTACAGGGGGCGAAAGGAAACACCATATATTTT.

The chain employs TRBV4-1 and TRBJ1-2; 8 bases are shared with TRBD1. CDR1 and CDR2 (germline): MGHRA, YSYEKL. The CDR3 has 15 residues. The J segment lost 4 bases and the V segment lost 4 bases, leaving 8 bases of the junction unmatched. DNA of the CDR3: TGCGCCAGCAGCCTCATCGCCGGGACAGGCTATGGCTACACCTTC. Translating it yields CASSLIAGTGYGYTF.

The chain couples TRBV13 to TRBJ1-1, with D unresolved. CDR1 is PRHDT, CDR2 FYEKMQ, per germline (reference sequence). The CDR3 runs 14 residues. Trimming stripped 6 bases from V and 1 base from J, with 12 bases between. The CDR3 region has the DNA TGTGCCAGCAGTTATCCCTACGAGAACACTGAAGCTTTCTTT. This sequence encodes CASSYPYENTEAFF.

CDR3 sequence reads: CASSELGTGLNTEAFF. The CDR3 nucleotides are TGTGCCAGCAGTGAATTGGGGACAGGGCTGAACACTGAAGCTTTCTTT. This chain connects TRBV2 to TRBJ1-1, with 9 bases identical to TRBD1. Trimming at V came to 2 bases and at J to 0 bases, leaving 4 bases not matched to a gene. Germline assignment: CDR1 SNHLY and CDR2 FYNNEI. This CDR3 contains 16 residues.